The T cell receptor (beta chain) under discussion was sequenced for a study of identical twins (dated by TCRdb to about 2016). With respect to the entire study: The study deep-sequenced TCR alpha and beta repertoires from monozygotic twins, unrelated adults of various ages and cord blood to test whether fetal clonotypes persist. To rule out contamination, the twin experiments were replicated at different times with different library preparation protocols. What the work shows at the level of the full study, not this receptor alone: Zero-insertion analyses could be partly confounded by invariant T cells such as MAIT and iNKT, though diverse VJ usage argued against such confounding for most clonotypes. Because the same donors could not be followed over many years, the conclusions depended on cross-sectional statistical analysis. Out-of-frame TCR alpha sharing in monozygotic twins was systematically underestimated by recombination models, whereas sharing between unrelated individuals was in agreement with the recombination models. Compared with coincidental sharing between unrelated individuals, out-of-frame TCR alpha sequences shared between twins showed an excess of sequences with low generation probability. Excess twin sharing in beta out-of-frame sequences was weaker because fewer shared sequences lowered the signal-to-noise ratio. Fewer insertions were carried by abundant cord blood beta clonotypes, a similar but weaker trend appeared in young adult naive repertoires, and no such trend appeared in memory repertoires.

In the case of this clonotype: Its antigen has not been determined. No much larger clonotype is one base removed from it; base qualities were not supplied.

Library construction relied on 5' RACE. Sequencer: Illumina HiSeq 2000. A universal primer binding site was added through template switching, and the final cDNA carried a unique molecular identifier so that TCR cDNA molecules could be counted accurately. Specific primers in the conserved constant-segment region were used to synthesize first-strand cDNA for TCR alpha and beta chains. Each cDNA library was double barcoded, with a SMART-Mk sample barcode plus Illumina barcodes, to control for contamination. TruSeq adapter sequences along with Illumina sample barcodes were introduced in two successive PCR steps. TCR alpha and beta cDNA libraries were sequenced on the Illumina HiSeq platform with custom primers. Per the authors' processing: Unique molecular identifiers were extracted from raw reads with MiGEC, and CDR3 positions were determined with MiXCR. For each individual, recombination models were inferred using an EM algorithm with the repgenHMM and IGoR tools. The tcR package in R was used for shared clonotype analysis, with sharing normalized by the product of cloneset sizes. To study raw recombination without the effects of thymic and clonal selection, out-of-frame nonproductive sequences were analyzed. Using fastp trimming at Q25 and MiXCR clonotype assembly, TCRdb reanalyzed the public sequencing data and kept in-frame beta chains. Under each unique CDR3 protein, matching rows form one entry showing the most common genes and DNA. For this entry, the V and J calls and clone size follow TCRdb and not the study's own pipeline. The sample has hundreds of thousands of distinct CDR3 sequences on record, about a fifth of them singletons. In total, the top ten clones hold approximately 0.52% of the sample.

Every donor in the study was a healthy Caucasian. The twin cohort consisted of three pairs of female monozygotic twins, all aged about 18 to 29 years. Positive isolation kits from Invitrogen were used to isolate the CD4+ and CD8+ T cell populations. CDR1 and CDR2, per the germline V gene (reference sequence), are DFQATT and SNEGSKA. From the cysteine up to the phenylalanine, the CDR3 has a length of 19 residues. Only the CDR3 DNA is retained, 57 bases long and in frame from the first base. V lost 6 bases and J lost 4 bases; the stretch between them is 31 bases long. Separately, the same data were catalogued under a study of yellow fever vaccine responses in identical twins. Reported in the second study: According to the authors, the vaccine-induced T cell response in identical twins seemed to be partly convergent and partly specific to each individual. In the study, vaccine-responding T cell clones were precisely tracked in identical twins.

Sequenced: CD4+ T cells sorted from blood. The source of this sequence is a woman between 18 and 29 years old in good health. The sequence joins TRBV20-1 to TRBJ2-1; tentative D gene TRBD2, with 6 bases matching. Read as DNA, the sequence is TGCAGTGCCAGGCCCCTTCGGACTACCGAAGCCAACCGTTACAATGAGCAGTTCTTC. Its translation is CSARPLRTTEANRYNEQFF.